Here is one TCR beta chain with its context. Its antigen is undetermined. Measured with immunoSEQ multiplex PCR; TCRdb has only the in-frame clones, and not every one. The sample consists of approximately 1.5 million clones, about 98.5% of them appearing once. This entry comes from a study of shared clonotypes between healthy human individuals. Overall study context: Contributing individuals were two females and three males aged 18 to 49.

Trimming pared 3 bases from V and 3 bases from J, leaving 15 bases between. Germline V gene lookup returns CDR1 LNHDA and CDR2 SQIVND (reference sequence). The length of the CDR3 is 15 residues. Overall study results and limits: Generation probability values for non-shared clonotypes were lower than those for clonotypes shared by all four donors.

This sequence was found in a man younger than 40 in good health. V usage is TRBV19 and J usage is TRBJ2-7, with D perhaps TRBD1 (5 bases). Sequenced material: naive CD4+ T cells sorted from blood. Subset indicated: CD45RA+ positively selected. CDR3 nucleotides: TGTGCCAGTAGTATTGTCCAGGGCAAACTCTACGAGCAGTACTTC. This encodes CASSIVQGKLYEQYF.